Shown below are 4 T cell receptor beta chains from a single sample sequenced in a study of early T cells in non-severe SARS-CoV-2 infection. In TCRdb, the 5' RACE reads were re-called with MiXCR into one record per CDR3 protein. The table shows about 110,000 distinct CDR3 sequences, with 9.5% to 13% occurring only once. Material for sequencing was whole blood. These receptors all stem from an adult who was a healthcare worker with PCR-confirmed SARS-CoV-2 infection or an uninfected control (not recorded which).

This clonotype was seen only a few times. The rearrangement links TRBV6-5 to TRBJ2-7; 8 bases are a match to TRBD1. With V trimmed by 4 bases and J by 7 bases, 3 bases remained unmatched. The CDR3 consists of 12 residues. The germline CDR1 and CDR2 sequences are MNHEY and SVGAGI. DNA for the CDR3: TGTGCCAGCAGTTCGAACAGGGGGGAGCAGTACTTC. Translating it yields CASSSNRGEQYF.

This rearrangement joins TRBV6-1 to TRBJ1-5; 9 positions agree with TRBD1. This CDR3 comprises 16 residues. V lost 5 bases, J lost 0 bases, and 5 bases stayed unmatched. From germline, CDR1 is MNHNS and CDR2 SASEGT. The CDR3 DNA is TGTGCCAGCAGTCGGGACAGGGAACCTAGCAATCAGCCCCAGCATTTT. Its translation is CASSRDREPSNQPQHF.

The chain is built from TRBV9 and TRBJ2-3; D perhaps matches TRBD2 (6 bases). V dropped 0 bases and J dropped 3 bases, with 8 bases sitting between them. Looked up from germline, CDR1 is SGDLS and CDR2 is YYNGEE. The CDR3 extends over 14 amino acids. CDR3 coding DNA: TGTGCCAGCAGCGTAGCGGGGGTTACAGATACGCAGTATTTT. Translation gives CASSVAGVTDTQYF.

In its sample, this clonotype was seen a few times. CDR3 protein: CSSSGDAGELFF. The CDR3 region has the DNA TGCAGCTCCAGTGGGGACGCCGGGGAGCTGTTTTTT. The chain combines TRBV29-1 with TRBJ2-2; D may match TRBD1 or TRBD2 (5 bases each). The V end lost 8 bases, the J end lost 6 bases, and 13 bases lay between the germline ends. The CDR3 is 12 amino acids. Germline V gene lookup returns CDR1 SQVTM and CDR2 ANQGSEA.